This is a list of T cell receptor beta chains from one sample in a study of cytomegalovirus exposure and HLA in healthy donors. Sequencing was performed with immunoSEQ multiplex PCR; in TCRdb, only in-frame clones are kept and a portion is missing. This sample carries roughly 140,000 clones, roughly 80% of them seen once, and the ten largest clones take roughly 3.4%. Sample: PBMCs. The source is a male donor in good health and CMV-seronegative. Each CDR3 is given with its conserved first and last residue. A D gene is named only where the DNA matches it firmly. Expanded clones get a size class; other rows say once, few or many, or leave the size out.

J | size | D | V | DNA | CDR3
TRBJ1-3 | . | TRBD1 | TRBV6-5 | TGTGCCAGCAGTACAGGGGGCTCTGGAAACACCATATATTTT | CASSTGGSGNTIYF
TRBJ2-7 | . | TRBD2 | TRBV18 | TGTGCCAGCTCACCATCCGGGACTAGCGGTCGGGGCGAGCAGTACTTC | CASSPSGTSGRGEQYF
TRBJ2-1 | . | TRBD2 | TRBV7-2 | TGTGCCAGCAGCCCGCTCGGACTAGATTCTCTACTCTACAATGAGCAGTTCTTC | CASSPLGLDSLLYNEQFF
TRBJ2-1 | . | . | TRBV2 | TGTGCCGGAAACAGAAACAATGAGCAGTTCTTC | CAGNRNNEQFF
TRBJ2-1 | . | TRBD2 | TRBV4-3 | TGCGCCAGCAGCCCCTATCCTAGCGGGAGGACGTACAATGAGCAGTTCTTC | CASSPYPSGRTYNEQFF
TRBJ2-7 | . | TRBD2 | TRBV19 | TGTGCCAGTGCAATGGATAGCGGGACCTCCTACGAGCAGTACTTC | CASAMDSGTSYEQYF
TRBJ1-4 | . | TRBD1 | TRBV13 | TGTGCCAGCAGCTTACTCGCAGGGGGTGGTGAAAAACTGTTTTTT | CASSLLAGGGEKLFF
TRBJ1-1 | . | . | TRBV5-6 | TGTGCCAGCAGCTTGGAAACGGAGGGACGTAACACTGAAGCTTTCTTT | CASSLETEGRNTEAFF
TRBJ1-4 | . | . | TRBV6-5 | TGTGCCAGCCGTCCGGGAGAGGCAACTAATGAAAAACTGTTTTTT | CASRPGEATNEKLFF
TRBJ2-3 | . | . | TRBV7-8 | TGTGCCAGCAGCCCAACGGGGGTTTCCACAGATACGCAGTATTTT | CASSPTGVSTDTQYF
TRBJ2-7 | . | TRBD1 | TRBV4-1 | TGCGCCAGCAGCCAAGGGTCGACAGGGGGTTCCCACGAGCAGTACTTC | CASSQGSTGGSHEQYF
TRBJ1-1 | . | . | TRBV14 | TGTGCCAGCAGCCACACAGACCCCATGAACACTGAAGCTTTCTTT | CASSHTDPMNTEAFF
TRBJ2-3 | . | . | TRBV4-3 | TGCGCCAGCAGCCAAGAACGCTTGATGGGGACTAGCACAGATACGCAGTATTTT | CASSQERLMGTSTDTQYF
TRBJ2-2 | few | TRBD2 | TRBV27 | TGTGCCAGCAGTTTTAGCGGGGGGTTCGCCGGGGAGCTGTTTTTT | CASSFSGGFAGELFF
TRBJ2-7 | once | . | TRBV14 | TGTGCCAGCAGCCAAATGGCCCTGGGGACATCGCTTTGGGATGAGCAGTACTTC | CASSQMALGTSLWDEQYF
TRBJ1-6 | . | TRBD1 | TRBV2 | TGTGCCAGCAGACCGGGACAGAACTCACCCCTCCACTTT | CASRPGQNSPLHF
TRBJ2-3 | . | TRBD2 | TRBV25-1 | TGTGCCAGCAGTGAATGGGGACTAGCGTCCGATACGCAGTATTTT | CASSEWGLASDTQYF
TRBJ1-6 | . | . | TRBV15 | TGTGCCACCAGCAGAGAAAACTGGGGGGGCTCACCCCTCCACTTT | CATSRENWGGSPLHF
TRBJ1-4 | . | TRBD1 | TRBV2 | TGTGCCAGCAGTGAAGCGCTTGGAGGGCAGGGGGCTGGGGTCGGTGAAAAACTGTTTTTT | CASSEALGGQGAGVGEKLFF
TRBJ1-4 | . | TRBD1 | TRBV19 | TGTGCCAGTAGTAACAGGGGTTTATCAACTAATGAAAAACTGTTTTTT | CASSNRGLSTNEKLFF
TRBJ2-2 | . | . | TRBV5-4 | TGTGCCAGCAGCTTCCCCGGCGGGGTGAACACCGGGGAGCTGTTTTTT | CASSFPGGVNTGELFF
TRBJ1-1 | . | TRBD1 | TRBV19 | TGTGCCAGTACCTCCGGACAGGGAGACACTGAAGCTTTCTTT | CASTSGQGDTEAFF
TRBJ2-7 | once | TRBD1 | TRBV5-1 | TGCGCCAGCAGCCCCCCTTGGTCAGGGGGCCGGGGCGAGCAGTACTTC | CASSPPWSGGRGEQYF
TRBJ2-7 | few | . | TRBV6-1 | TGTGCCAGCAGAGAAGACAGGTACGAGCAGTACTTC | CASREDRYEQYF
TRBJ1-1 | few | . | TRBV6-4 | TGTGCCAGCAGTTACGGGGAAGGAGGTGAAGCTTTCTTT | CASSYGEGGEAFF
TRBJ2-7 | . | . | TRBV6-5 | TGTGCCAGCAGTTATTCGAGTGGGGGACTTGGGTGGGAGCAGTACTTC | CASSYSSGGLGWEQYF
TRBJ2-7 | . | . | TRBV18 | TGTGCCAGCTCACCACCAGGGGTTTGGTCTTCCGGCGAGCAGTACTTC | CASSPPGVWSSGEQYF
TRBJ1-1 | . | . | TRBV6-6 | TGTGCCAGCACCGAGAGGGTGAACACTGAAGCTTTCTTT | CASTERVNTEAFF
TRBJ2-3 | . | TRBD2 | TRBV5-1 | TGCGCCAGCAGCTTGAGTAGCGGGGGAGCAGATACGCAGTATTTT | CASSLSSGGADTQYF
TRBJ1-1 | . | . | TRBV7-7 | TGTGCCAGCAGCCCCTACGGGAGGGCGACTGAAGCTTTCTTT | CASSPYGRATEAFF
TRBJ2-3 | few | TRBD2 | TRBV29-1 | TGCAGCGTTGAAACTAGCGGGAGAACTACAGATACGCAGTATTTT | CSVETSGRTTDTQYF